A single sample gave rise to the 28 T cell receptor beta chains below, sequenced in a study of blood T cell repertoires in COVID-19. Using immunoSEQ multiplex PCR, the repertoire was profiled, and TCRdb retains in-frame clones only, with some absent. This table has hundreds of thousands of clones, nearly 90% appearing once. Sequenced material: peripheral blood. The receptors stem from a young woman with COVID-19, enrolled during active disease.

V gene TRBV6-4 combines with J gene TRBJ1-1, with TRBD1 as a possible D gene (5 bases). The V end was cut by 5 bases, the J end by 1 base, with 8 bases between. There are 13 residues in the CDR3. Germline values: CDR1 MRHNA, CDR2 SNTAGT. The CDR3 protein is CASSNTGNTEAFF. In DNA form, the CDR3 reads TGTGCCAGCAGTAACACAGGGAACACTGAAGCTTTCTTT.

The CDR3 nucleotides are TGCGCCAGCAGCCAAGGACAGCTCAATCAGCCCCAGCATTTT. Amino acids: CASSQGQLNQPQHF. V is TRBV4-1 and J is TRBJ1-5; weak D call: TRBD1 (5 bases). The V end was cut by 1 base, the J end by 3 bases, with 7 bases between. This CDR3 comprises 14 residues. CDR1 is MGHRA and CDR2 is YSYEKL in the germline V gene.

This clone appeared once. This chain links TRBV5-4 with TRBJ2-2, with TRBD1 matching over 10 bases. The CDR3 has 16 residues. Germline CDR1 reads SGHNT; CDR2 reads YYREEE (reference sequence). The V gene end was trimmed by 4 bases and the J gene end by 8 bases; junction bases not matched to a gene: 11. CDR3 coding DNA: TGTGCCAGCAGCCTGACAGGGGGCGTAAGTCTGGGGGAGCTGTTTTTT. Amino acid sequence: CASSLTGGVSLGELFF. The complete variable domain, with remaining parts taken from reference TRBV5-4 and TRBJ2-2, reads ETGVTQSPTHLIKTRGQQVTLRCSSQSGHNTVSWYQQALGQGPQFIFQYYREEENGRGNFPPRFSGLQFPNYSSELNVNALELDDSALYLCASSLTGGVSLGELFFGEGSRLTVL.

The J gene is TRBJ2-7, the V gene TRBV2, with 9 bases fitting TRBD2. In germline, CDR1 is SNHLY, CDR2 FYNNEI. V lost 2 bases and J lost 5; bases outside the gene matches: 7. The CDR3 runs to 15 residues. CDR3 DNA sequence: TGTGCCAGCAGTGAATTTATTGCGGGGGGGGACGAGCAGTACTTC. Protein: CASSEFIAGGDEQYF.

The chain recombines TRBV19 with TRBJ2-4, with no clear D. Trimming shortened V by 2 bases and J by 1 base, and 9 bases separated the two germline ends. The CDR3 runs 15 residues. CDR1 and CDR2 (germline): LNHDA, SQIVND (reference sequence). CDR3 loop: CASSISVLAKNIQYF. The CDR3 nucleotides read TGTGCCAGTAGTATATCCGTCCTTGCCAAAAACATTCAGTACTTC.

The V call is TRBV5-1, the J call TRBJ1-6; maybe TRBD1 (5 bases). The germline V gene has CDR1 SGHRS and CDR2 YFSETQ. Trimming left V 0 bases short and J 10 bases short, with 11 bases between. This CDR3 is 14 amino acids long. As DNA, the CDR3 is TGCGCCAGCAGCTTGGACACAGGATACTCACCCCTCCACTTT. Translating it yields CASSLDTGYSPLHF.

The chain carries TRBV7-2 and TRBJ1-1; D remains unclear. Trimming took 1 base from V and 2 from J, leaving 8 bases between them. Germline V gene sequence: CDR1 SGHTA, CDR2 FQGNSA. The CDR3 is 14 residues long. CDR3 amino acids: CASSLGGLNTEAFF. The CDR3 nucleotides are TGTGCCAGCAGCTTAGGAGGGCTAAACACTGAAGCTTTCTTT.

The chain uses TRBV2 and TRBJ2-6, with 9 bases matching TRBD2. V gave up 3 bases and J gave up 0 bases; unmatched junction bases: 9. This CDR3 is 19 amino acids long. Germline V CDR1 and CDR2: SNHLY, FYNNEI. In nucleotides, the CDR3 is TGTGCCAGCAGTGATCCACGGACTAGCGAGAGCTCTGGGGCCAACGTCCTGACTTTC. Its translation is CASSDPRTSESSGANVLTF. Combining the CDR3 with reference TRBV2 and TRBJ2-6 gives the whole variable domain EPEVTQTPSHQVTQMGQEVILRCVPISNHLYFYWYRQILGQKVEFLVSFYNNEISEKSEIFDDQFSVERPDGSNFTLKIRSTKLEDSAMYFCASSDPRTSESSGANVLTFGAGSRLTVL.

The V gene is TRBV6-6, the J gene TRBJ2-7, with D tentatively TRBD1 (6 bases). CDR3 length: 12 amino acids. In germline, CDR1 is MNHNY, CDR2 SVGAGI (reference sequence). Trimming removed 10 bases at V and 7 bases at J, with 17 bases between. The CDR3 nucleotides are TGTGCCACCCGGTCTCAGGGGAAGGAGCAGTACTTC. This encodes CATRSQGKEQYF.

CDR3 loop: CASSTRLAGGPKETQYF. The CDR3 region has the DNA TGTGCCAGCAGCACCCGACTAGCGGGGGGACCAAAAGAGACCCAGTACTTC. The chain combines TRBV7-8 with TRBJ2-5, with 13 bases that match TRBD2. The length of the CDR3 is 17 residues. V was clipped by 5 bases and J by 3 bases; unmatched bases: 9. Germline CDR1 and CDR2: SGHVS and FQNEAQ.

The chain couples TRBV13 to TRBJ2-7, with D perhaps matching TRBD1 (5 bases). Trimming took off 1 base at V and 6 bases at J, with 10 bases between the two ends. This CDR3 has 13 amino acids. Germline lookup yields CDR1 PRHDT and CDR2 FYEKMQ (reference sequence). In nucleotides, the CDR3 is TGTGCCAGCAGCTTAGATCAGGGAAGCGAGCAGTACTTC. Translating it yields CASSLDQGSEQYF.

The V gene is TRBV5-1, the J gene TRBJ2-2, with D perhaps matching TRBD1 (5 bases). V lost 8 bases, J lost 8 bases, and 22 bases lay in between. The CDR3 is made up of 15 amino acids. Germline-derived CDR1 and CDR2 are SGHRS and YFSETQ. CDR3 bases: TGCGCCAGTAACCCTTTGACAGTTGGAGCGGGGGAGCTGTTTTTT. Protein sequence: CASNPLTVGAGELFF.

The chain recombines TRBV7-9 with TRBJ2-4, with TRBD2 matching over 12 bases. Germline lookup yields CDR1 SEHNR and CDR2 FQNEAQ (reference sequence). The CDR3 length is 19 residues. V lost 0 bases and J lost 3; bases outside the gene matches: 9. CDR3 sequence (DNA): TGTGCCAGCAGCTTAGCGCGCACTAGCGGGGGGATGGGCAAAAACATTCAGTACTTC. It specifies CASSLARTSGGMGKNIQYF.

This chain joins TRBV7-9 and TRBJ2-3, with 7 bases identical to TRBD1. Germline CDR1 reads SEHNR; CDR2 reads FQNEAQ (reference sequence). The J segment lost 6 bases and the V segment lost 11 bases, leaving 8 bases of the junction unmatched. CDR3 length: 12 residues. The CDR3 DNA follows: TGTGCCGGGCAGACAGGGCGGGATACGCAGTATTTT. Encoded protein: CAGQTGRDTQYF.

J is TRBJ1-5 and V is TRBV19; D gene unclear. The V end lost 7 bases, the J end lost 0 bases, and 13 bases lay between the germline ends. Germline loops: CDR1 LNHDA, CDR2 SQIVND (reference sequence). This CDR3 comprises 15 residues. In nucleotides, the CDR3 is TGTGCCAGTATCCCCTCCGCGTCTAGCAATCAGCCCCAGCATTTT. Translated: CASIPSASSNQPQHF.

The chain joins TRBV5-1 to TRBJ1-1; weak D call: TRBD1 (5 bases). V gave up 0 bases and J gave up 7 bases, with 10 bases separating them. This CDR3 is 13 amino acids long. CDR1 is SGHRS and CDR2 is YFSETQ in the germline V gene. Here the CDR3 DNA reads TGCGCCAGCAGCTTGGCAAGGGGCATTGAAGCTTTCTTT. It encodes CASSLARGIEAFF.

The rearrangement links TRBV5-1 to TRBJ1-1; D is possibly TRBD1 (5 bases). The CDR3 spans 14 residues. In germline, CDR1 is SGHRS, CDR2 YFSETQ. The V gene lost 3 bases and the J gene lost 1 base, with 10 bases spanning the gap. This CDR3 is CASSYGGENTEAFF. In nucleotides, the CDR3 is TGCGCCAGCAGCTACGGGGGGGAGAACACTGAAGCTTTCTTT.

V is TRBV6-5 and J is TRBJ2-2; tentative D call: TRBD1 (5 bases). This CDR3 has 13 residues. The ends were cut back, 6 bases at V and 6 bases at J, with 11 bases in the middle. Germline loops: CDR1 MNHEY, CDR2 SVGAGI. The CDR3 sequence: CASSLTGAGELFF. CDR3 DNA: TGTGCCAGCAGCCTAACAGGCGCCGGGGAGCTGTTTTTT.

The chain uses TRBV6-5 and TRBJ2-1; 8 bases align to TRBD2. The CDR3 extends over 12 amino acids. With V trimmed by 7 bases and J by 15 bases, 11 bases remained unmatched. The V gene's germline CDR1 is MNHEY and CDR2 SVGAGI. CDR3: CASTTGTRVLFF. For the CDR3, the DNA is TGTGCCAGCACCACCGGGACTAGAGTATTGTTCTTC.

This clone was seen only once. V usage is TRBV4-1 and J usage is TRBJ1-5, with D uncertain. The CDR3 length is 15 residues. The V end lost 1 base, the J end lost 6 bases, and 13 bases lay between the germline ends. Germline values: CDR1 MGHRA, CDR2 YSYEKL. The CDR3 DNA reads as TGCGCCAGCAGCCAAGTAAAGGTGGAGGTTCAGCCCCAGCATTTT. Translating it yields CASSQVKVEVQPQHF.

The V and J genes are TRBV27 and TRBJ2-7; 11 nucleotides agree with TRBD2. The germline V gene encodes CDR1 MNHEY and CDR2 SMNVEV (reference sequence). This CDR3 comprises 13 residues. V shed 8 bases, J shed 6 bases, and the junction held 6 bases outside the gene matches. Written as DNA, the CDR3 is TGTGCCAGCTCCCTAGCGGGGGGCCGCGAGCAGTACTTC. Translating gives CASSLAGGREQYF.

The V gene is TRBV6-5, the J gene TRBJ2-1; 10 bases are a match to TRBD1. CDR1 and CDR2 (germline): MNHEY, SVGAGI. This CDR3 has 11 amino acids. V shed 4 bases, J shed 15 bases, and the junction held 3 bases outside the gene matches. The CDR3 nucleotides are TGTGCCAGCAGTTGGGGACAGGGGTGGTTCTTC. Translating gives CASSWGQGWFF.

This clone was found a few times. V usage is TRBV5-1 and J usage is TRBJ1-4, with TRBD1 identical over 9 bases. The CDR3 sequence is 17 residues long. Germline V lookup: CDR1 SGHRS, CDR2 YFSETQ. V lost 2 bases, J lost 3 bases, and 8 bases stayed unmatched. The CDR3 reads CASSFRGQGLSNEKLFF. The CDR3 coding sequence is TGCGCCAGCAGCTTTCGGGGACAGGGTTTATCTAATGAAAAACTGTTTTTT.

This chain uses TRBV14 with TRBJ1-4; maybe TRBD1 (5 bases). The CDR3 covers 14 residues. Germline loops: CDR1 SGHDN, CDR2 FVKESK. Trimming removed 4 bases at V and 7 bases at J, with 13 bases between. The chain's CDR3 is CASSPQGFREKLFF. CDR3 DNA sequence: TGTGCCAGCAGCCCTCAGGGTTTCCGTGAAAAACTGTTTTTT.

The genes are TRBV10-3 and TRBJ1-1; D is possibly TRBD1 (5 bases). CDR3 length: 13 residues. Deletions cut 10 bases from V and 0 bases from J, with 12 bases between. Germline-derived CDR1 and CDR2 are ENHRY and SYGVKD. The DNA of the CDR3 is TGTGCCACAACAGGCTTAATGAACACTGAAGCTTTCTTT. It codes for CATTGLMNTEAFF.

The CDR3 DNA follows: TGTGCCACCAGCCGGACAGGGGACTATGGCTACACCTTC. It codes for CATSRTGDYGYTF. This sequence joins TRBV24-1 and TRBJ1-2; TRBD1 aligns across 9 bases. Germline V gene data show CDR1 as KGHDR and CDR2 as SFDVKD. The CDR3 extends over 13 amino acids. V was clipped by 7 bases and J by 3 bases; unmatched bases: 2.

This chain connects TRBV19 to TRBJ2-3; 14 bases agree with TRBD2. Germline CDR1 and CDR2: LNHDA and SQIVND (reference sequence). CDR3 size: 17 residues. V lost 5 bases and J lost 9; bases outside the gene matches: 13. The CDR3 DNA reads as TGTGCCAGTAGTGGAACGGGGACTAGCGGGGGCCGGCTCACGCAGTATTTT. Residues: CASSGTGTSGGRLTQYF.

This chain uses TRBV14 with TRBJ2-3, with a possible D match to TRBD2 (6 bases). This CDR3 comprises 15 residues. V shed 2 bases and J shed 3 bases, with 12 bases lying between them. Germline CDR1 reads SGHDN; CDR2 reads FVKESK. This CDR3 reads CASSQLPGVTDTQYF. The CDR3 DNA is TGTGCCAGCAGCCAACTCCCGGGGGTAACAGATACGCAGTATTTT. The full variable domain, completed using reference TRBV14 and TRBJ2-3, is EAGVTQFPSHSVIEKGQTVTLRCDPISGHDNLYWYRRVMGKEIKFLLHFVKESKQDESGMPNNRFLAERTGGTYSTLKVQPAELEDSGVYFCASSQLPGVTDTQYFGPGTRLTVL.